This T cell receptor beta chain was obtained from a study of blood T cell repertoires in COVID-19. Background on the study: PBMCs, B-cell-depleted T cells, or T cells provided the cDNA or gDNA that made up the material.

From germline, CDR1 is SGHRS and CDR2 YFSETQ. This CDR3 region has 14 residues. V shed 4 bases, J shed 8 bases, and the junction held 6 bases outside the gene matches. In the source study's methods: Reference gene primer amplification gave estimated nucleated cell counts. The repertoire was sequenced with immunoSEQ multiplex PCR; TCRdb's copy has only in-frame clones and lacks some. D and trimming come from the DNA, and the V and J calls and clone size come from that table. The profile shows about 120,000 clones, around nine tenths of them singletons. V and J are TRBV5-1 and TRBJ1-4, with TRBD1 matching over 9 bases. The sequence came from a woman in her 70s who had recovered from COVID-19. The sample was peripheral blood. The CDR3 spells CASSLRQGDEKLFF. The CDR3 bases are TGCGCCAGCAGCCTTCGACAGGGGGACGAAAAACTGTTTTTT. Filled out from reference TRBV5-1 and TRBJ1-4, the complete variable domain reads KAGVTQTPRYLIKTRGQQVTLSCSPISGHRSVSWYQQTPGQGLQFLFEYFSETQRNKGNFPGRFSGRQFSNSRSEMNVSTLELGDSALYLCASSLRQGDEKLFFGSGTQLSVL.